The subject of this entry is one T cell receptor (beta chain). This sample is part of a study of cytomegalovirus exposure and HLA in healthy donors. The data were produced by immunoSEQ multiplex PCR, yet TCRdb's version contains in-frame clones alone and is incomplete. This sample carries some 150,000 clones, roughly 86% of them seen once, and the ten largest clones take roughly 2.6%. CDR1 is SGDLS and CDR2 is YYNGEE in the germline V gene. The CDR3 totals 15 residues. V lost 0 bases, J lost 1 base, and 5 bases lay in between. The clonotype originates from a man between 18 and 29 years old in good health and CMV-seropositive. The rearrangement uses TRBV9 and TRBJ2-6; D is undetermined. The sequencing sample was made of PBMCs. CDR3 bases: TGTGCCAGCAGCGTAGGAGGTTCTGGGGCCAACGTCCTGACTTTC. This gives the protein CASSVGGSGANVLTF. Looking up the rest from reference TRBV9 and TRBJ2-6 gives the full variable domain: DSGVTQTPKHLITATGQRVTLRCSPRSGDLSVYWYQQSLDQGLQFLIQYYNGEERAKGNILERFSAQQFPDLHSELNLSSLELGDSALYFCASSVGGSGANVLTFGAGSRLTVL.